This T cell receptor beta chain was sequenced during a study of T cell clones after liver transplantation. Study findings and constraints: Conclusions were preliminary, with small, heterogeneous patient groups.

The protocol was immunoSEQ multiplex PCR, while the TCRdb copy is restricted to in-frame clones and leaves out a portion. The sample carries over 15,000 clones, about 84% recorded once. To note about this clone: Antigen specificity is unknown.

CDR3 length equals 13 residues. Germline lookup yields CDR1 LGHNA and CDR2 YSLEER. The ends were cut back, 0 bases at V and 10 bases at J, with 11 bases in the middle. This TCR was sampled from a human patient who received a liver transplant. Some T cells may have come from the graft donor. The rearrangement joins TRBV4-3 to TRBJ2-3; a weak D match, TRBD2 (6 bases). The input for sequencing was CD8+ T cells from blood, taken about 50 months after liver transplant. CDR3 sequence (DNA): TGCGCCAGCAGCCAAGAAGGGTGGGAGGCGCAGTATTTT. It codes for CASSQEGWEAQYF.